These 15 T cell receptor beta chains share one sample of origin, sequenced in a study of radiotherapy plus CTLA-4 blockade in lung cancer. The repertoire was sequenced with immunoSEQ multiplex PCR; TCRdb's copy has only in-frame clones and lacks some. The data hold about 38,000 clones, with 70% to 85% observed a single time. The sequencing used peripheral blood, collected from a patient treated with radiotherapy plus ipilimumab. These TCRs come from a human donor with non-small cell lung cancer who had stable disease on radiotherapy plus ipilimumab.

The CDR3 here is CASSPGTGYTGELFF. In DNA, the CDR3 is TGTGCCAGCAGCCCTGGGACAGGTTACACCGGGGAGCTGTTTTTT. The rearrangement links TRBV7-7 to TRBJ2-2; 8 nucleotides align to TRBD1. V shed 5 bases and J 3 bases; nucleotides not matched to a gene: 5. This CDR3 is 15 amino acids long. Germline V lookup: CDR1 SSHAT, CDR2 FNYEAQ (reference sequence).

The chain links TRBV6-5 to TRBJ1-6; no clear D gene. Germline lookup yields CDR1 MNHEY and CDR2 SVGAGI. The CDR3 loop spans 12 amino acids. The V end lost 2 bases, the J end lost 5 bases, and 1 base lay between the germline ends. The CDR3 spells CASSYHNSPLHF. The CDR3 DNA is TGTGCCAGCAGTTACCATAATTCACCCCTCCACTTT.

The rearrangement links TRBV18 to TRBJ1-5, with D unresolved. There are 14 residues in the CDR3. Trimming removed 3 bases at V and 7 bases at J, with 13 bases between. Germline loops: CDR1 KGHSH, CDR2 LQKENI. DNA for the CDR3: TGTGCCAGCTCACCTCCGGGGTTTGGGCAGCCCCAGCATTTT. Its translation is CASSPPGFGQPQHF.

Here the CDR3 DNA reads TGTGCCAGCAGTTTACGGGGGGCTATCGCAGATACGCAGTATTTT. Translated, it gives CASSLRGAIADTQYF. V and J are TRBV27 and TRBJ2-3; tentative D call: TRBD2 (7 bases). This CDR3 is built from 15 residues. Germline-derived CDR1 and CDR2 are MNHEY and SMNVEV (reference sequence). V shed 2 bases and J shed 4 bases, with 13 bases lying between them.

The CDR3 region has the DNA TGTGCCATCAGACGGGAGGCTAAAGCGGACACCATATATTTT. This sequence encodes CAIRREAKADTIYF. The gene calls are TRBV10-3 and TRBJ1-3; D gene ambiguous. The CDR3 loop spans 14 amino acids. Trimming shortened V by 6 bases and J by 8 bases, and 17 bases separated the two germline ends. The germline V gene encodes CDR1 ENHRY and CDR2 SYGVKD.

This clone was recorded once. The genes are TRBV14 and TRBJ1-3, with a possible D match to TRBD1 (5 bases). The germline CDR1 and CDR2 sequences are SGHDN and FVKESK. The V and J ends lost 1 base and 2 bases respectively, with 18 bases between them. The length of the CDR3 is 18 residues. Written as DNA, the CDR3 is TGTGCCAGCAGCCAAGGTCTAGGGAGGGGAATAACTGGAAACACCATATATTTT. Residues: CASSQGLGRGITGNTIYF. The complete variable domain, with remaining parts taken from reference TRBV14 and TRBJ1-3, reads EAGVTQFPSHSVIEKGQTVTLRCDPISGHDNLYWYRRVMGKEIKFLLHFVKESKQDESGMPNNRFLAERTGGTYSTLKVQPAELEDSGVYFCASSQGLGRGITGNTIYFGEGSWLTVV.

The rearrangement joins TRBV28 to TRBJ2-3; D may be TRBD1 or TRBD2 (5 bases each). Germline CDR1 is MDHEN and CDR2 is SYDVKM. V dropped 4 bases and J dropped 3 bases, with 14 bases sitting between them. The CDR3 has 15 residues. The CDR3 DNA is TGTGCCAGCAGTTCAGGGAGTTTCGGGACAGATACGCAGTATTTT. This codes for CASSSGSFGTDTQYF. Variable domain in full (rest from reference TRBV28 and TRBJ2-3): DVKVTQSSRYLVKRTGEKVFLECVQDMDHENMFWYRQDPGLGLRLIYFSYDVKMKEKGDIPEGYSVSREKKERFSLILESASTNQTSMYLCASSSGSFGTDTQYFGPGTRLTVL.

The chain uses TRBV7-9 and TRBJ1-2; 8 nucleotides agree with TRBD1. Per germline, CDR1 SEHNR and CDR2 FQNEAQ (reference sequence). CDR3 length: 14 amino acids. V dropped 6 bases and J dropped 7; count of bases not matched to a gene: 10. The CDR3 bases are TGTGCCAGCAGTACCGGGACAGGAGGAAGTGGCTACACCTTC. It specifies CASSTGTGGSGYTF.

V is TRBV4-1 and J is TRBJ1-3; D ambiguous. CDR3 length: 15 amino acids. Germline V gene sequence: CDR1 MGHRA, CDR2 YSYEKL. V was clipped by 1 base and J by 3 bases, with 10 bases between them. CDR3: CASSQATPVGNTIYF. The CDR3 bases are TGCGCCAGCAGCCAAGCAACCCCGGTTGGAAACACCATATATTTT.

This chain uses TRBV6-6 with TRBJ1-5; D remains unclear. The ends were cut back, 3 bases at V and 2 bases at J, with 5 bases in the middle. CDR3 length: 13 residues. Per the germline V gene, CDR1 is MNHNY and CDR2 is SVGAGI (reference sequence). This CDR3 reads CASSYGGNQPQHF. The CDR3 DNA is TGTGCCAGCAGTTATGGGGGCAATCAGCCCCAGCATTTT.

The chain carries TRBV7-2 and TRBJ1-3; D not certain. The CDR3 consists of 15 residues. The V gene's germline CDR1 is SGHTA and CDR2 FQGNSA. V shed 2 bases and J shed 2 bases, with 10 bases lying between them. CDR3 region: CASSLNRPTGNTIYF. The CDR3 DNA sequence: TGTGCCAGCAGCTTAAACAGACCCACTGGAAACACCATATATTTT.

The V call is TRBV4-1, the J call TRBJ1-2; 7 nucleotides match TRBD1. Germline V CDR1 and CDR2: MGHRA, YSYEKL. The CDR3 has 16 residues. V lost 6 bases, J lost 3 bases, and 13 bases stayed unmatched. The CDR3 DNA is TGCGCCAGCAGGAACCCTAGGGGGCGCGCGGACTATGGCTACACCTTC. The encoded protein is CASRNPRGRADYGYTF.

The genes are TRBV5-6 and TRBJ1-2, with 7 bases that match TRBD1. Germline-derived CDR1 and CDR2 are SGHDT and YYEEEE. V lost 3 bases and J lost 2; bases outside the gene matches: 10. This CDR3 region has 16 residues. The DNA for the CDR3 is TGTGCCAGCAGCTGGGGGGGACAGACCAGGAACTATGGCTACACCTTC. As protein: CASSWGGQTRNYGYTF.

This sequence joins TRBV7-2 and TRBJ2-3, with D perhaps matching TRBD1 (5 bases). CDR3 size: 19 residues. Germline loops: CDR1 SGHTA, CDR2 FQGNSA. Trimming stripped 6 bases from V and 0 bases from J, with 25 bases between. The CDR3 loop reads CASSLLSLGRTTSTDTQYF. For the CDR3, the DNA is TGTGCCAGCAGTCTCCTAAGCCTAGGCAGGACAACTAGCACAGATACGCAGTATTTT.

V is TRBV6-1 and J is TRBJ2-5, with D possibly TRBD1 on 5 matching bases. CDR1 and CDR2 (germline): MNHNS, SASEGT. The CDR3 is 16 residues long. With 2 bases removed from V and 4 bases from J, the gap between germline ends came to 17 bases. The DNA of the CDR3 is TGTGCCAGCAGTGAACCTCCCCACGGAAGGGGAGAGACCCAGTACTTC. Translating gives CASSEPPHGRGETQYF.